This entry lists 12 T cell receptor beta chains sequenced from one sample in a study of follicular helper T cells after annual influenza vaccination (TCRdb year 2017). The time point label here, explained by the study, means: 2015-2016 season, 7 days after influenza vaccination. The library was made by the immunoSEQ multiplex PCR assay. Not all clones reach the TCRdb copy of this immuneACCESS table, which keeps in-frame sequences only. Checked studies attribute under half of the gap to unresolved V genes and leave the rest unexplained. The sample data list about 4,200 clones, and 82% of these were observed just once. Just over 0.85% of the sample comes from the top ten. The material sequenced was CXCR5+ CD38- circulating T follicular helper cells from blood, taken 7 days after influenza vaccination. This specimen's cell subset or site label, interpreted: circulating Tfh, non-naive CD4+CXCR5+PD-1+ (ICOS+CD38+ or ICOS-CD38-). The receptor set was obtained from an adult who received the influenza vaccine.

This CDR3 is CASRRRGSSGNTIYF. In DNA, the CDR3 is TGTGCCAGCAGGCGACGGGGGAGCTCTGGAAACACCATATATTTT. The chain recombines TRBV6-5 with TRBJ1-3; weak D call: TRBD1 (5 bases). This CDR3 is 15 amino acids long. Germline V gene lookup returns CDR1 MNHEY and CDR2 SVGAGI. V gave up 6 bases and J gave up 0 bases, with 12 bases separating them.

V is TRBV28 and J is TRBJ1-1; no clear D gene. The V and J ends lost 6 bases and 0 bases respectively, with 14 bases between them. CDR3 length equals 15 residues. Germline CDR1 reads MDHEN; CDR2 reads SYDVKM. The CDR3 bases are TGTGCCAGCAGACCTAGGAACAGTGTGAACACTGAAGCTTTCTTT. Amino acids: CASRPRNSVNTEAFF. The variable domain in full, with the rest retrieved from reference TRBV28 and TRBJ1-1, is DVKVTQSSRYLVKRTGEKVFLECVQDMDHENMFWYRQDPGLGLRLIYFSYDVKMKEKGDIPEGYSVSREKKERFSLILESASTNQTSMYLCASRPRNSVNTEAFFGQGTRLTVV.

This clone was seen only a few times. The chain uses TRBV12-5 and TRBJ2-1; maybe TRBD1 (5 bases). The CDR3 consists of 13 residues. Germline V lookup: CDR1 LGHNT, CDR2 FRNRAP. V dropped 5 bases and J dropped 8 bases, with 13 bases sitting between them. Here the CDR3 reads CASGLRGTDEQFF. CDR3 in DNA: TGTGCTAGTGGTCTAAGGGGTACGGATGAGCAGTTCTTC.

The gene calls are TRBV5-4 and TRBJ1-1; D gene ambiguous. CDR3 size: 16 residues. V was cut by 4 bases and J by 0 bases, with 16 bases left in between. The V gene's germline CDR1 is SGHNT and CDR2 YYREEE (reference sequence). As DNA, the CDR3 is TGTGCCAGCAGCCCCGACATCATGGGGATGAACACTGAAGCTTTCTTT. Amino acid sequence: CASSPDIMGMNTEAFF.

J is TRBJ2-5 and V is TRBV2; D not resolved. CDR1 is SNHLY and CDR2 is FYNNEI in the germline V gene. V was clipped by 4 bases and J by 5 bases, with 5 bases between them. CDR3 length: 11 residues. CDR3 DNA sequence: TGTGCCAGCAGTGTCCGGGAGACCCAGTACTTC. Its protein is CASSVRETQYF.

This sequence joins TRBV7-2 and TRBJ2-3; D call uncertain. Germline V gene lookup returns CDR1 SGHTA and CDR2 FQGNSA. This CDR3 contains 12 residues. Deletions cut 4 bases from V and 4 bases from J, with 6 bases between. The CDR3 is CASSSASDTQYF. CDR3 sequence (DNA): TGTGCCAGCAGCTCCGCATCAGATACGCAGTATTTT. The full variable domain, in which reference TRBV7-2 and TRBJ2-3 provide the parts outside the CDR3, is GAGVSQSPSNKVTEKGKDVELRCDPISGHTALYWYRQSLGQGLEFLIYFQGNSAPDKSGLPSDRFSAERTGGSVSTLTIQRTQQEDSAVYLCASSSASDTQYFGPGTRLTVL.

This clone was found a few times. The CDR3, as DNA: TGTGCCATCAGTGTTAGGTCTGGCTACACCTTC. This sequence encodes CAISVRSGYTF. This chain joins TRBV10-3 and TRBJ1-2; D not certain. With 4 bases removed from V and 7 bases from J, the gap between germline ends came to 7 bases. CDR3 length equals 11 residues. Germline CDR1 is ENHRY and CDR2 is SYGVKD.

This clone was observed once. This chain connects TRBV19 to TRBJ1-3; 7 nucleotides align to TRBD1. V was clipped by 8 bases and J by 4 bases; unmatched bases: 5. The CDR3 is 13 amino acids. The germline V gene encodes CDR1 LNHDA and CDR2 SQIVND (reference sequence). The CDR3 nucleotides read TGTGCCAGTCGATTGGGACAGGGAAACACCATATATTTT. Protein sequence: CASRLGQGNTIYF.

This clone was observed a handful of times. This sequence joins TRBV7-2 and TRBJ2-3, with TRBD2 identical over 11 bases. CDR1 SGHTA and CDR2 FQGNSA come from the germline V gene. This CDR3 is built from 14 residues. Unmatched junction bases numbered 1, after V lost 4 bases and J lost 4 bases. The CDR3, as DNA: TGTGCCAGCAGCTCGGGACTAGCGGCAGATACGCAGTATTTT. Translating gives CASSSGLAADTQYF.

This chain connects TRBV7-2 to TRBJ2-1; D is undetermined. The CDR3 runs to 13 residues. Germline CDR1 reads SGHTA; CDR2 reads FQGNSA. Trimming pared 4 bases from V and 6 bases from J, leaving 10 bases between. As DNA, the CDR3 is TGTGCCAGCAGCTCTCGATCTCTCAATGAGCAGTTCTTC. The encoded protein is CASSSRSLNEQFF.

This sequence joins TRBV10-1 and TRBJ2-7, with D perhaps TRBD1 (6 bases). CDR3 length: 15 residues. Per the germline V gene, CDR1 is WNHNN and CDR2 is SYGVQD (reference sequence). V was pared by 6 bases and J by 7 bases, with 22 bases between. CDR3 coding DNA: TGCGCCAGCAGCCCGACCGACGGACAGCTGGGGGAGCAGTACTTC. Its translation: CASSPTDGQLGEQYF.

V and J are TRBV9 and TRBJ1-2, with D perhaps TRBD1 (5 bases). Trimming shortened V by 0 bases and J by 3 bases, and 9 bases separated the two germline ends. This CDR3 has 14 amino acids. Germline V CDR1 and CDR2: SGDLS, YYNGEE. The CDR3 here is CASSVGDGDYGYTF. The CDR3 nucleotides are TGTGCCAGCAGCGTAGGGGACGGCGACTATGGCTACACCTTC.